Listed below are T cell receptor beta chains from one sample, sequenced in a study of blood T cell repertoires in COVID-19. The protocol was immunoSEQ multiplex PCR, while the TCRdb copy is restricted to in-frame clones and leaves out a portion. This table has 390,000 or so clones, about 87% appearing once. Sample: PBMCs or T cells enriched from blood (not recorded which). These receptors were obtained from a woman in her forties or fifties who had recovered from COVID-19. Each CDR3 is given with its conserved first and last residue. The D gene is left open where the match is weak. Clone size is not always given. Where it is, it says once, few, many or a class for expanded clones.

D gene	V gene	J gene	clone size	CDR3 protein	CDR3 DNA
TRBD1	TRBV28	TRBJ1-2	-	CASSLTDRVNYGYTF	TGTGCCAGCAGTTTGACGGACAGGGTTAACTATGGCTACACCTTC
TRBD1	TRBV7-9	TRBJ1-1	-	CASSLAPGQGEAFF	TGTGCCAGCAGCTTAGCCCCGGGACAGGGTGAAGCTTTCTTT
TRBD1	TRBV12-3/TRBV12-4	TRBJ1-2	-	CATRSGQLYGYTF	TGTGCCACCCGGTCGGGACAGCTATATGGCTACACCTTC
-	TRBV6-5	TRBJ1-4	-	CASSFGSGVVNEKLFF	TGTGCCAGCAGTTTCGGATCCGGGGTTGTTAATGAAAAACTGTTTTTT
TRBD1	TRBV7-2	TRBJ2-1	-	CASSPTGGWEQFF	TGTGCCAGCAGCCCGACAGGGGGCTGGGAGCAGTTCTTC
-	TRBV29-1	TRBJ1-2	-	CSVESDTSYGYTF	TGCAGCGTTGAATCGGACACGTCCTATGGCTACACCTTC
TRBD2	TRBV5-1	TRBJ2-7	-	CASREETSGSSYEQYF	TGCGCCAGCAGGGAGGAGACTAGCGGGAGCTCCTACGAGCAGTACTTC
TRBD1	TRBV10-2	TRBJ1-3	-	CASSETQGASGNTIYF	TGCGCCAGCAGTGAGACGCAGGGGGCGAGCGGAAACACCATATATTTT
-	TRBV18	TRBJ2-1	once	CASSPRVSSRSYNEQFF	TGTGCCAGCTCACCACGAGTGAGCTCTCGCTCCTACAATGAGCAGTTCTTC
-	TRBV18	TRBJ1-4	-	CASSPGQTNEKLFF	TGTGCCAGCTCACCGGGGCAAACTAATGAAAAACTGTTTTTT
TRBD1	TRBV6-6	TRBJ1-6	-	CASSYSRDSNSPLHF	TGTGCCAGCAGTTATTCTCGGGACAGTAATTCACCCCTCCACTTT
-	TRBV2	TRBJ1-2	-	CASSEGGRNYGYTF	TGTGCCAGCAGTGAAGGGGGCAGGAACTATGGCTACACCTTC
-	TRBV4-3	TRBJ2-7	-	CASSQASGGVSYEQYF	TGCGCCAGCAGCCAAGCTTCCGGCGGGGTGAGTTACGAGCAGTACTTC
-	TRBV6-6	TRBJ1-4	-	CASGSRGGENEKLFF	TGTGCCAGCGGCTCAAGGGGAGGTGAAAATGAAAAACTGTTTTTT
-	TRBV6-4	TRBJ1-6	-	CASSQGLGSPLHF	TGTGCCAGCAGTCAGGGGCTTGGTTCACCCCTCCACTTT
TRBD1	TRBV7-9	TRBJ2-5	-	CASSSGTDQETQYF	TGTGCCAGCAGCTCCGGGACAGACCAAGAGACCCAGTACTTC
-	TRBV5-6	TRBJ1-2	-	CASSQTGQRGYTF	TGTGCCAGCAGCCAGACTGGACAGCGTGGCTACACCTTC
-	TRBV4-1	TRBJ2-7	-	CASSQRLNSYEQYF	TGCGCCAGCAGCCAAAGACTGAACTCCTACGAGCAGTACTTC
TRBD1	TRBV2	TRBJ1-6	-	CASSDIRGQRSPLHF	TGTGCCAGCAGTGACATCAGGGGGCAGAGGTCACCCCTCCACTTT
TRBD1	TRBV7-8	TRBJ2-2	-	CASSLRRGTGMTGELFF	TGTGCCAGCAGCTTACGGCGCGGGACAGGGATGACCGGGGAGCTGTTTTTT
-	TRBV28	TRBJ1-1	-	CASSTAGIKNTEAFF	TGTGCCAGCAGTACGGCAGGGATAAAGAACACTGAAGCTTTCTTT
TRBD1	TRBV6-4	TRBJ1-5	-	CASRPTGAGNQPQHF	TGTGCCAGCAGGCCTACAGGGGCAGGGAATCAGCCCCAGCATTTT
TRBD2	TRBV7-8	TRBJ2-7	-	CASSHKLTSGGYEQYF	TGTGCCAGCAGCCATAAGCTGACTAGCGGGGGGTACGAGCAGTACTTC
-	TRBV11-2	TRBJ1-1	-	CASSLGGFGTEAFF	TGTGCCAGCAGCTTGGGGGGGTTCGGCACTGAAGCTTTCTTT
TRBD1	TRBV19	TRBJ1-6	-	CASSGGTYNSPLHF	TGTGCCAGTTCAGGGGGTACCTATAATTCACCCCTCCACTTT
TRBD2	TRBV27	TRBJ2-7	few	CASSRGGLAGSAPPSYEQYF	TGTGCCAGCAGTAGGGGGGGGCTAGCGGGATCGGCGCCCCCCTCCTACGAGCAGTACTTC
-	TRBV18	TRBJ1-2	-	CASSPVPGDYGYTF	TGTGCCAGCTCACCAGTACCGGGGGACTATGGCTACACCTTC
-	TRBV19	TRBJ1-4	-	CASSSTGMVPEKLFF	TGTGCCAGTAGTAGTACAGGGATGGTGCCTGAAAAACTGTTTTTT
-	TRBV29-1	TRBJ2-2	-	CSVEDPDSNTGELFF	TGCAGCGTTGAAGATCCGGACAGCAACACCGGGGAGCTGTTTTTT
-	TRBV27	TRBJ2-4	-	CASSLWRAALLAKNIQYF	TGTGCCAGCAGTTTATGGAGGGCCGCGCTCTTAGCCAAAAACATTCAGTACTTC
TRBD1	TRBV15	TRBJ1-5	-	CATSRGDSSWPQHF	TGTGCCACCAGCAGAGGGGACAGTTCGTGGCCCCAGCATTTT
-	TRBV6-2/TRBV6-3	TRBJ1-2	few	CASSKQELSGYTF	TGTGCCAGCAGTAAACAGGAGCTGTCTGGCTACACCTTC
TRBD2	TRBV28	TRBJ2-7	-	CASSLAGGPSYEQYF	TGTGCCAGCAGTTTAGCGGGGGGGCCGTCCTACGAGCAGTACTTC
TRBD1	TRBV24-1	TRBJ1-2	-	CATSDKQGDGYTF	TGTGCCACCAGTGATAAACAGGGGGATGGCTACACCTTC
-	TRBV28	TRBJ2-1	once	CASSDPPSNEQFF	TGTGCCAGCAGCGACCCTCCTAGCAATGAGCAGTTCTTC
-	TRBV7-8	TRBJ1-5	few	CASGDSLNQPQHF	TGTGCCAGCGGTGACAGCCTTAATCAGCCCCAGCATTTT
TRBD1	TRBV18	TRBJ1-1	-	CASSPEGTGYTEAFF	TGTGCCAGCTCACCAGAAGGGACAGGGTACACTGAAGCTTTCTTT
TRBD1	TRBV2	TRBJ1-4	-	CASSERGTGREKLFF	TGTGCCAGCAGTGAACGGGGGACAGGGAGGGAAAAACTGTTTTTT
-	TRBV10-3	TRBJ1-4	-	CAITGIRDEKLFF	TGTGCCATCACCGGGATTCGAGACGAAAAACTGTTTTTT
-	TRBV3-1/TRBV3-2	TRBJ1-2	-	CASSQDPGGGYTF	TGTGCCAGCAGCCAAGATCCGGGAGGTGGCTACACCTTC
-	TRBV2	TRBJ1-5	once	CASSVSGVSNQPQHF	TGTGCCAGCAGTGTTTCGGGGGTTAGCAATCAGCCCCAGCATTTT
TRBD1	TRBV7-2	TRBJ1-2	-	CASSSLDRGGGYTF	TGTGCCAGCAGCTCGTTAGACAGGGGGGGTGGCTACACCTTC
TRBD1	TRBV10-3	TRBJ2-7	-	CAISDGQGAYEQYF	TGTGCCATCAGTGATGGACAGGGGGCCTACGAGCAGTACTTC
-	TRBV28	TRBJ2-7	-	CASSSAPGYEQYF	TGTGCCAGCAGTTCGGCCCCGGGCTACGAGCAGTACTTC
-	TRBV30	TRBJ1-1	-	CAWSATENTEAFF	TGTGCCTGGAGCGCTACAGAAAACACTGAAGCTTTCTTT
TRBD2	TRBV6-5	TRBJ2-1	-	CASGGGYEQFF	TGTGCCAGCGGGGGGGGGTATGAGCAGTTCTTC
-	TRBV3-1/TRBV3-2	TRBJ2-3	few	CASSQGARTDTQYF	TGTGCCAGCAGCCAAGGGGCCCGCACAGATACGCAGTATTTT
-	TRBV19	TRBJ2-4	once	CASSRDTLAKNIQYF	TGTGCCAGTAGTAGGGACACACTAGCCAAAAACATTCAGTACTTC
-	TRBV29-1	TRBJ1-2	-	CSVTQGYDGYTF	TGCAGCGTGACGCAGGGTTATGATGGCTACACCTTC
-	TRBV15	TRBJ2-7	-	CATSRANYEQYF	TGTGCCACCAGCAGAGCTAACTACGAGCAGTACTTC
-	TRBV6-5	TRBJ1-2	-	CASSYSGDSPAGYTF	TGTGCCAGCAGTTATTCAGGCGACAGTCCTGCTGGCTACACCTTC